The 31 T cell receptor beta chains below come from one sample, sequenced in a study of lymphopenia after photon versus proton radiotherapy. The repertoire was sequenced with immunoSEQ multiplex PCR; TCRdb's copy has only in-frame clones and lacks some. The sample has 37,000 or so clones, approximately 87% seen once; the top ten hold roughly 3%. The material sequenced was peripheral blood, taken from a patient treated with photon-based radiotherapy. The receptors were gathered from a middle-aged man with gastric cancer.

The genes are TRBV7-2 and TRBJ1-2; 10 positions match TRBD1. The CDR3 is 15 residues long. CDR1 and CDR2 (germline): SGHTA, FQGNSA. The trim removed 1 base at V and 7 bases at J, leaving 6 bases unmatched. In DNA form, the CDR3 reads TGTGCCAGCAGCTTAGAAGGGACAGGGGATCGTGGCTACACCTTC. Translation: CASSLEGTGDRGYTF.

This chain uses TRBV5-1 with TRBJ2-3, with 9 bases matching TRBD1. Per germline, CDR1 SGHRS and CDR2 YFSETQ. Trimming took 4 bases from V and 1 from J; bases not matched to a gene: 7. This CDR3 is built from 16 residues. Written as DNA, the CDR3 is TGCGCCAGCAGCAGGGGACAGGGACCTCGCACAGATACGCAGTATTTT. This sequence encodes CASSRGQGPRTDTQYF.

The chain employs TRBV7-2 and TRBJ2-4, with D perhaps matching TRBD2 (5 bases). The CDR3 has 17 amino acids. The V end lost 2 bases, the J end lost 2 bases, and 16 bases lay between the germline ends. The germline CDR1 and CDR2 sequences are SGHTA and FQGNSA. CDR3 protein: CASSLKGRAGPKNIQYF. For the CDR3, the DNA is TGTGCCAGCAGCTTAAAGGGTAGGGCGGGCCCCAAAAACATTCAGTACTTC.

Note on this clone: Distinct nucleotide sequences in the sample also encode this CDR3. The V and J genes are TRBV6-5 and TRBJ2-5, with 10 positions matching TRBD1. Germline-derived CDR1 and CDR2 are MNHEY and SVGAGI. The V and J ends lost 6 bases and 5 bases, in that order; junction bases with no gene match: 3. The CDR3 runs 13 residues. The CDR3: CASSRTGGETQYF. The CDR3 DNA reads as TGTGCCAGCAGCCGGACAGGGGGGGAGACCCAGTACTTC.

The chain has TRBV7-2 and TRBJ2-2; D tentatively reads TRBD1 or TRBD2 (6 bases each). The V end lost 8 bases, the J end lost 0 bases, and 16 bases lay between the germline ends. Germline CDR1 reads SGHTA; CDR2 reads FQGNSA. There are 16 residues in the CDR3. Written as DNA, the CDR3 is TGTGCCAGCGGCCTCGGGGGACAAGCGAACACCGGGGAGCTGTTTTTT. Its protein product is CASGLGGQANTGELFF.

This sequence joins TRBV7-3 and TRBJ2-3; D may be TRBD2 (6 bases). Per the germline V gene, CDR1 is SGHTA and CDR2 is FQGTGA. Trimming took 5 bases from V and 0 from J, leaving 15 bases between them. CDR3 length equals 16 residues. CDR3 in amino acids: CASSPIADSSTDTQYF. The CDR3 DNA reads as TGTGCCAGCAGCCCCATAGCGGATTCTAGCACAGATACGCAGTATTTT.

This chain uses TRBV6-1 with TRBJ2-1, with 9 nucleotides matching TRBD1. CDR1 MNHNS and CDR2 SASEGT come from the germline V gene. This CDR3 has 13 amino acids. The ends lost 10 bases at V and 10 bases at J; junction bases unmatched: 11. CDR3 in DNA: TGTGCCATCTTACAGGGGGCAGTTGCCGAGCAGTTCTTC. Amino acids: CAILQGAVAEQFF.

A word on this clone: This specimen includes other DNA sequences encoding the same CDR3. This rearrangement joins TRBV27 to TRBJ2-7; D remains unclear. Germline CDR1 MNHEY, CDR2 SMNVEV (reference sequence). Trimming took off 6 bases at V and 3 bases at J, with 9 bases between the two ends. There are 12 residues in the CDR3. The CDR3: CASRGDFYEQYF. CDR3 bases: TGTGCCAGCAGGGGCGATTTCTACGAGCAGTACTTC.

The chain recombines TRBV28 with TRBJ1-5; the D gene is possibly TRBD1 (5 bases). The V end was cut by 6 bases, the J end by 6 bases, with 18 bases between. Germline V gene lookup returns CDR1 MDHEN and CDR2 SYDVKM. This CDR3 contains 15 residues. CDR3 region: CASRKDLRGAQPQHF. For the CDR3, the DNA is TGTGCCAGCAGGAAAGATCTCCGAGGGGCTCAGCCCCAGCATTTT.

DNA of the CDR3: TGTGCCAGCAGCTCGGGACTAGCGGGAGGGACCTCGGACACCGGGGAGCTGTTTTTT. It codes for CASSSGLAGGTSDTGELFF. The chain carries TRBV11-3 and TRBJ2-2; TRBD2 matches at 16 bases. The CDR3 is 19 amino acids. The ends lost 4 bases at V and 3 bases at J; junction bases unmatched: 8. Germline V gene lookup returns CDR1 SGHNT and CDR2 YENEEA. The whole variable domain, filled in from reference TRBV11-3 and TRBJ2-2, reads EAGVVQSPRYKIIEKKQPVAFWCNPISGHNTLYWYLQNLGQGPELLIRYENEEAVDDSQLPKDRFSAERLKGVDSTLKIQPAELGDSAVYLCASSSGLAGGTSDTGELFFGEGSRLTVL.

The count of this clone is one. The CDR3 loop is CASSSYASVSYEQYF. The CDR3 nucleotides read TGTGCCAGCAGCTCGTATGCTAGCGTCTCCTACGAGCAGTACTTC. The V and J genes are TRBV7-2 and TRBJ2-7; D may be TRBD2 (6 bases). Germline loops: CDR1 SGHTA, CDR2 FQGNSA. The CDR3 totals 15 residues. Trimming took off 4 bases at V and 0 bases at J, with 13 bases between the two ends.

The chain links TRBV5-6 to TRBJ1-1, with D unresolved. V was clipped by 4 bases and J by 6 bases, with 16 bases between them. This CDR3 has 14 residues. Germline V gene data show CDR1 as SGHDT and CDR2 as YYEEEE. CDR3 sequence reads: CASSGGYGIPEAFF. In DNA form, the CDR3 reads TGTGCCAGCAGCGGCGGGTACGGGATCCCTGAAGCTTTCTTT.

The chain combines TRBV4-3 with TRBJ2-7, with D possibly being TRBD1 (6 bases). Trimming removed 7 bases from V and 4 bases from J, with 11 bases in between. Germline CDR1 reads LGHNA; CDR2 reads YSLEER. CDR3 length equals 12 residues. CDR3: CASTGQRYEQYF. CDR3 DNA sequence: TGCGCCAGCACCGGACAGCGGTACGAGCAGTACTTC.

The chain joins TRBV19 to TRBJ1-1, with 10 bases lining up with TRBD1. Germline trimming cut 8 bases from V and 4 bases from J; bases unmatched to any gene: 13. The CDR3 covers 16 residues. Germline loops: CDR1 LNHDA, CDR2 SQIVND (reference sequence). The CDR3 spells CASGARGQGIGTEAFF. CDR3 in DNA: TGTGCCAGTGGAGCCCGGGGACAGGGGATCGGCACTGAAGCTTTCTTT.

The rearrangement joins TRBV14 to TRBJ2-1, with 13 bases identical to TRBD2. CDR1 is SGHDN, CDR2 FVKESK, per germline. This CDR3 has 18 residues. V dropped 0 bases and J dropped 7; count of bases not matched to a gene: 9. CDR3 in amino acids: CASSQESLLAGGDNEQFF. CDR3 DNA sequence: TGTGCCAGCAGCCAAGAAAGCCTACTAGCGGGAGGGGATAATGAGCAGTTCTTC. The variable domain in full, completed from reference TRBV14 and TRBJ2-1, reads EAGVTQFPSHSVIEKGQTVTLRCDPISGHDNLYWYRRVMGKEIKFLLHFVKESKQDESGMPNNRFLAERTGGTYSTLKVQPAELEDSGVYFCASSQESLLAGGDNEQFFGPGTRLTVL.

CDR3 nucleotide sequence: TGTGCCAGCAGCCCAAATGCATACAATGAGCAGTTCTTC. It yields the protein CASSPNAYNEQFF. The V call is TRBV7-6, the J call TRBJ2-1, with D unresolved. The V end lost 5 bases, the J end lost 4 bases, and 9 bases lay between the germline ends. CDR3 length: 13 residues. Germline loops: CDR1 SGHVS, CDR2 FNYEAQ.

The chain uses TRBV11-3 and TRBJ2-3; unclear D gene. This CDR3 is built from 15 residues. Between the trimmed V and J ends, which lost 5 bases and 0 bases, there was a span of 12 bases. CDR1 SGHNT and CDR2 YENEEA come from the germline V gene. CDR3 sequence: CASSLGRASTDTQYF. The CDR3 DNA sequence: TGTGCCAGCAGCCTCGGACGTGCTAGCACAGATACGCAGTATTTT.

This clone was observed a few times. This chain uses TRBV21-1 with TRBJ2-7. TRBV21-1 is termed a pseudogene. The CDR3 length is 11 residues. CDR3 sequence (DNA): TGTGCCAGCAGCAAAGGGATCGAGCAGTACTTC. Its protein product is CASSKGIEQYF.

The V and J genes are TRBV5-1 and TRBJ2-6; D is ambiguous. Per the germline V gene, CDR1 is SGHRS and CDR2 is YFSETQ. The CDR3 length is 15 residues. V dropped 0 bases and J dropped 3 bases, with 7 bases sitting between them. The CDR3 here is CASSLEGGGANVLTF. In nucleotides, the CDR3 is TGCGCCAGCAGCTTGGAGGGCGGTGGGGCCAACGTCCTGACTTTC.

J is TRBJ2-7 and V is TRBV21-1; whether TRBD2, the table's D call, matches the DNA was not checked. TRBV21-1 is an annotated pseudogene. This CDR3 contains 15 residues. The CDR3 nucleotides read TGTGCCAGCAGCAGGCGACTAGCGGACTCCTACGAGCAGTACTTC. As protein: CASSRRLADSYEQYF.

The J gene is TRBJ2-7, the V gene TRBV11-2, with 7 bases aligning to TRBD2. Germline-derived CDR1 and CDR2 are SGHAT and FQNNGV. The junction had 15 bases not matched to a gene; V was cut back by 5 bases and J by 2 bases. The CDR3 is 17 residues long. The CDR3 loop is CASSASSGSSGAYEQYF. Written as DNA, the CDR3 is TGTGCCAGCAGCGCCAGTAGTGGCTCTAGCGGAGCCTACGAGCAGTACTTC.

The CDR3, as DNA: TGTGCCAGCAGAACTAGCGGGAGTGATACGCAGTATTTT. This translates into CASRTSGSDTQYF. This chain links TRBV27 with TRBJ2-3; TRBD2 matches at 11 bases. Germline V gives CDR1 MNHEY, CDR2 SMNVEV (reference sequence). The CDR3 runs 13 residues. With 6 bases clipped from V and 6 bases from J, the junction kept 2 bases outside the gene matches.

The chain recombines TRBV29-1 with TRBJ2-1, with D perhaps TRBD1 or TRBD2 (5 bases each). The CDR3 contains 14 residues. With 2 bases removed from V and 6 bases from J, the gap between germline ends came to 14 bases. CDR1 is SQVTM, CDR2 ANQGSEA, per germline. The CDR3, as DNA: TGCAGCGTTGAATTGGACACCCGGGGCAATGAGCAGTTCTTC. It yields the protein CSVELDTRGNEQFF.

This clone occurred once. In the same sample, other DNA sequences code for this CDR3. V and J are TRBV29-1 and TRBJ2-3; D unresolved. Trimming pared 2 bases from V and 1 base from J, leaving 7 bases between. CDR1 is SQVTM, CDR2 ANQGSEA, per germline. The CDR3 contains 13 residues. The CDR3 reads CSVERARTDTQYF. CDR3 DNA sequence: TGCAGCGTTGAAAGGGCTCGCACAGATACGCAGTATTTT.

The gene calls are TRBV5-5 and TRBJ2-5; D unresolved. V was cut by 4 bases and J by 4 bases, with 17 bases left in between. The CDR3 extends over 15 amino acids. Germline values: CDR1 SGHKS, CDR2 YYEKEE (reference sequence). CDR3 in amino acids: CASSLRPRVGETQYF. The CDR3 bases are TGTGCCAGCAGCCTAAGACCACGGGTCGGAGAGACCCAGTACTTC.

The V and J genes are TRBV7-9 and TRBJ2-7; D is unclear. The CDR3 covers 14 residues. V lost 2 bases, J lost 5 bases, and 13 bases lay in between. CDR1 is SEHNR, CDR2 FQNEAQ, per germline (reference sequence). The CDR3 reads CASSLPPPLNEQYF. CDR3 nucleotide sequence: TGTGCCAGCAGCTTACCCCCCCCGTTAAACGAGCAGTACTTC.

This chain links TRBV7-2 with TRBJ2-3; 8 bases line up with TRBD1. Per germline, CDR1 SGHTA and CDR2 FQGNSA. The CDR3 loop spans 14 amino acids. V was clipped by 5 bases and J by 8 bases; unmatched bases: 9. Here the CDR3 reads CASSLDRGVGTQYF. The DNA for the CDR3 is TGTGCCAGCAGCCTCGACAGGGGCGTGGGTACGCAGTATTTT.

This chain uses TRBV7-9 with TRBJ1-3; D not resolved. Germline CDR1 and CDR2: SEHNR and FQNEAQ (reference sequence). The V gene lost 5 bases and the J gene lost 4 bases, with 12 bases spanning the gap. The CDR3 has 14 amino acids. This CDR3 reads CASSDGSRGNTIYF. CDR3 DNA: TGTGCCAGCAGCGACGGGTCTCGGGGAAACACCATATATTTT. The whole variable domain, filled in from reference TRBV7-9 and TRBJ1-3, reads DTGVSQNPRHKITKRGQNVTFRCDPISEHNRLYWYRQTLGQGPEFLTYFQNEAQLEKSRLLSDRFSAERPKGSFSTLEIQRTEQGDSAMYLCASSDGSRGNTIYFGEGSWLTVV.

This clone was picked up a small number of times. The V call is TRBV7-8, the J call TRBJ1-5; D may be TRBD1 (5 bases). The CDR3 covers 15 residues. Germline V CDR1 and CDR2: SGHVS, FQNEAQ. The V gene lost 2 bases and the J gene lost 4 bases, with 12 bases spanning the gap. CDR3 nucleotides: TGTGCCAGCAGCTTATTATCCGGGGGTAATCAGCCCCAGCATTTT. Translated: CASSLLSGGNQPQHF.

The chain combines TRBV30 with TRBJ1-2; possibly TRBD1 for D (5 bases). Germline assignment: CDR1 GTSNPN and CDR2 SVGIG (reference sequence). V was trimmed by 3 bases and J by 4 bases, leaving 15 bases between them. The CDR3 loop spans 14 amino acids. The CDR3 DNA follows: TGTGCCTGGAGAACGACCGGGGCGGGCTATGGCTACACCTTC. Translated, it gives CAWRTTGAGYGYTF.

This chain connects TRBV23-1 to TRBJ1-5, with TRBD1 matching over 8 bases. TRBV23-1 carries the ORF label, with uncertain function. J gave up 0 bases and V 4 bases, and 17 bases lay outside the gene matches. The CDR3 sequence is 20 residues long. CDR3 DNA sequence: TGCGCCAGCAGTCTAAATCCGGGCAGGGGGCCTTCTGATAGCAATCAGCCCCAGCATTTT. Translating gives CASSLNPGRGPSDSNQPQHF.